The clone carrying this T cell receptor beta chain was seen a handful of times. The sample comes from a study of response to subunit inactivated influenza vaccine. In TCRdb, the RT-PCR reads were re-called with MiXCR into one record per CDR3 protein. Of about 570,000 distinct CDR3 sequences listed, approximately 11% were seen once; the top ten hold approximately 9.9%. The CDR3 contains 14 residues. Germline V gene sequence: CDR1 SGHTA, CDR2 FQGNSA. With 1 base clipped from V and 3 bases from J, the junction kept 2 bases outside the gene matches. This sample also appeared in a second study, on T cells expressing NK-cell markers. As reported in that work: What made the TCR beta cDNA was 5'RACE template switching with UMIs. Of CD8+ T cells, about 1.0-8% belonged to dominant NKG2C+ clonotypes in roughly six donors. In several donors, dominant clonotypes made up roughly 28.3-65% of CD3+CD56-NKG2C+ cells.

The TCR comes from a man over 45 who received an inactivated influenza vaccine. Source: PBMCs from blood, taken on the day of vaccination. The chain joins TRBV7-2 to TRBJ1-1; 7 bases line up with TRBD1. CDR3 sequence (DNA): TGTGCCAGCAGCTTAGGAGGACAGGACACTGAAGCTTTCTTT. Amino acid sequence: CASSLGGQDTEAFF.